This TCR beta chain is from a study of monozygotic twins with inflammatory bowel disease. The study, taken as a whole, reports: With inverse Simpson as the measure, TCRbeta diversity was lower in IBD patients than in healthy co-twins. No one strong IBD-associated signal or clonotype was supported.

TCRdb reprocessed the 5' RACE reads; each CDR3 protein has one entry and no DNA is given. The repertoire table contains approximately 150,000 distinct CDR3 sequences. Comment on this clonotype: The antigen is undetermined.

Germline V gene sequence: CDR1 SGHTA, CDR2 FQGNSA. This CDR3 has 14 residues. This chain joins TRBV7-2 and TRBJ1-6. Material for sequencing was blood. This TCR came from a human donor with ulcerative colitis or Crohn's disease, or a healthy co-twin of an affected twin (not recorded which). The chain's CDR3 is CASSLGGNYSPLHF.